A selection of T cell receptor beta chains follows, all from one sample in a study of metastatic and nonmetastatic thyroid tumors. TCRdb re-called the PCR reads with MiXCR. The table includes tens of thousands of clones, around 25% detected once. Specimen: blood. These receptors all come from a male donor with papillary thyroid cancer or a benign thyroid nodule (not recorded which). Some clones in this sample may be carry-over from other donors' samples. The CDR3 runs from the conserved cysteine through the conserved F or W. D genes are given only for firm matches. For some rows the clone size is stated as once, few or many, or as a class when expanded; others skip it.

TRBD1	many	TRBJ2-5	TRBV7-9	CASSWGQGDLETQYF	TGTGCCAGCAGCTGGGGACAGGGGGACTTAGAGACCCAGTACTTC
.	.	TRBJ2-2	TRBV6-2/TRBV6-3	CASSYSLAVGNTGELFF	TGTGCCAGCAGTTACTCGTTAGCGGTGGGGAACACCGGGGAGCTGTTTTTT
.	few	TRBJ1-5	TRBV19	CASSIVGGQGPQHF	TGTGCCAGTAGTATAGTTGGGGGGCAGGGGCCCCAGCATTTT
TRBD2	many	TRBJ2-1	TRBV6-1	CASINSGRNEQFF	TGTGCCAGCATCAATAGCGGGAGGAATGAGCAGTTCTTC
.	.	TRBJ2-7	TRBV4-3	CASSPRLGDEQYF	TGCGCCAGCAGCCCTCGACTTGGGGACGAGCAGTACTTC
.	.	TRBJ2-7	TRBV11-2	CASSGWGGDFPYEQYF	TGTGCCAGCAGCGGGTGGGGTGGGGACTTCCCCTACGAGCAGTACTTC
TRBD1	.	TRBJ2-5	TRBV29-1	CSVGGQGAETQYF	TGCAGCGTTGGGGGACAGGGGGCGGAGACCCAGTACTTC
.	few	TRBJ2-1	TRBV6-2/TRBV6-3	CASSYSPVGQEQFF	TGTGCCAGCAGTTACTCGCCAGTAGGGCAGGAGCAGTTCTTC
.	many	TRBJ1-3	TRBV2	CASSGTPLAGNTIYF	TGTGCCAGTTCCGGGACACCTTTAGCAGGAAACACCATATATTTT
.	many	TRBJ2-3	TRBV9	CASSVAGQFLGTQYF	TGTGCCAGCAGCGTAGCTGGACAGTTCCTGGGTACGCAGTATTTT
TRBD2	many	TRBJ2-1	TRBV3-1	CASSQVSSGRLSYNERFF	TGTGCCAGCAGCCAAGTGAGTAGCGGGAGGCTCTCCTACAATGAGCGGTTCTTC
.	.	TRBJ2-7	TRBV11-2	CASSLEGLNNEQYF	TGTGCCAGCAGCTTAGAGGGACTTAATAACGAGCAGTACTTC
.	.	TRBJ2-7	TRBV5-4	CASSLGGQIYEQYF	TGTGCCAGCAGCTTGGGGGGACAAATTTACGAGCAGTACTTC
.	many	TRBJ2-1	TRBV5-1	CASSVEGRSYNEQFF	TGCGCCAGCAGCGTGGAGGGTCGGTCCTACAATGAGCAGTTCTTC
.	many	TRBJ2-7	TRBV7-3	CASSLEGMGSYEQYF	TGTGCCAGCAGCTTAGAAGGCATGGGTTCCTACGAGCAGTACTTC
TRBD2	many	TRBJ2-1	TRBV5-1	CASSLERLAGGNEQFF	TGCGCCAGCAGCTTGGAACGACTAGCGGGAGGCAATGAGCAGTTCTTC
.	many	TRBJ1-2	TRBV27	CASSFGGNGYTF	TGTGCCAGCAGTTTCGGGGGGAATGGCTACACCTTC
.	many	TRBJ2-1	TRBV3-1	CASSQMASYNEQFF	TGTGCCAGCAGCCAGATGGCTTCCTACAATGAGCAGTTCTTC
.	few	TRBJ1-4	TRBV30	CAWSIQGTLFF	TGTGCCTGGAGCATACAGGGAACGCTGTTTTTT
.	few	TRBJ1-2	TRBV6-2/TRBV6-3	CASSFQTTGNYGYTF	TGTGCCAGCAGTTTTCAAACCACAGGGAACTATGGCTACACCTTC